This record covers a single TCR beta chain. Its antigen is not identified. This sample was taken from a study of cytomegalovirus exposure and HLA in healthy donors. The study, taken as a whole, reports: As was reported, the HLA-A and HLA-B alleles of most subjects were accurately predicted from TCR beta sequences.

The CDR3 totals 12 residues. Germline values: CDR1 SGHRS, CDR2 YFSETQ. V was clipped by 0 bases and J by 11 bases, with 8 bases between them. The PCR contained 60 Vbeta and 13 Jbeta primers. Sequenced by immunoSEQ multiplex PCR; TCRdb stores in-frame clones only, minus some. The top ten hold over 0.95% of the sample, which has about 98,000 clones, roughly 76% seen once. The sequence came from a female donor in good health and CMV-seronegative. The sample was PBMCs. The rearrangement joins TRBV5-1 to TRBJ1-4, with a weak D call TRBD1 (5 bases). CDR3 coding DNA: TGCGCCAGCAGCTTGGAAGACAGTAAACTGTTTTTT. This gives the protein CASSLEDSKLFF.